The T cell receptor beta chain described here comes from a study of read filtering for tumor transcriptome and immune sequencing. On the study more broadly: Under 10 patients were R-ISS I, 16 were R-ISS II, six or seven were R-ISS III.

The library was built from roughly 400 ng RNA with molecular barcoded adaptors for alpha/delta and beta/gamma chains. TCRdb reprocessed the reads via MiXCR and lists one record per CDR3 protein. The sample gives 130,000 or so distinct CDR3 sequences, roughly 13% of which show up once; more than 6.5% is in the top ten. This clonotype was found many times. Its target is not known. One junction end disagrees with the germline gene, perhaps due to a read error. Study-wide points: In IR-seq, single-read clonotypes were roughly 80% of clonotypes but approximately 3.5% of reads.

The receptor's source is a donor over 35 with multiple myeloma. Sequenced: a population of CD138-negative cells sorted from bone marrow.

The CDR3 here is CAWSSINRQSSEQYF. The CDR3 bases are TGTGCCTGGAGTTCCATAAACCGGCAATCCTCCGAGCAGTACTTC. J is TRBJ2-7 and V is TRBV30; D is unclear. The CDR3 extends over 15 amino acids. CDR1 and CDR2 (germline): GTSNPN, SVGIG (reference sequence).